This T cell receptor (beta chain) was recovered during a study of cytotoxic CD8 clonotypes in ibrutinib-treated CLL (dated by TCRdb to the early 2020s). With respect to the entire study: The cohort included about 15 treatment-naive and some twelve relapsed/refractory patients; around 17 were IGHV unmutated. Cryopreserved peripheral blood mononuclear cells were obtained before treatment, at response, and at either sustained remission or disease progression. Samples averaged roughly 260,000 productive templates and about 94,000 productive rearrangements. Partial responses were observed in about 25 patients and complete responses in 2; after a median follow-up of around 68 months, remission was maintained in 15 or so patients and progression was observed in about twelve. Every sample from remission and from progressive disease was obtained while the patients were still on ibrutinib. Samples at response were collected after a median of roughly twelve months of treatment, with a range of about 6 to 40 months. Longitudinal samples were obtainable from about 30% of the roughly 90 participants in the trial. General findings and caveats noted by the study authors: At baseline, clonality was higher than in age-matched healthy donors and showed a strong correlation with circulating CD8+ T-cell counts. Clonality increased at ibrutinib response, stayed stable in sustained remission, and fell back toward baseline at progression. Public clonotypes were rare and either shrank or stayed stable during treatment, and the rise in clonality at ibrutinib response reflected expansion of private clonotypes. Lymph node repertoires were not examined, and the timing of sampling was not matched between patients in sustained remission and those whose disease progressed.

About this clone itself: Its binding antigen is unknown. No per-base quality is available; no much larger clone lies one base away.

A MiSeq instrument was used for deep resolution sequencing, which targeted depths ranging from 1 in 1 million up to 1 in 200,000 T cells, with coverage averaging 10x for each clonotype. TCR beta libraries were generated with the immunoSEQ hsTCRB Kit. The original methods were these. Data were analyzed with ImmunoSEQ Data Assistant and ImmunoSEQ Analyzer, with V, D and J genes assigned per IMGT definitions. Clonality, which ranges from 0 to 1, was calculated by subtracting the normalized Shannon entropy of productive rearrangement frequencies from one. Only overrepresented clonotypes making up at least 0.05% of each patient's repertoire were included in the public clonotype analysis. Fewer than 15 age-matched healthy donor repertoires from immuneACCESS served as clonality controls. This immuneACCESS table, as held by TCRdb, lists in-frame sequences with V and J called but not all clones. Of the missing ones, under half trace to an unresolved V gene in checked studies; the others have no known cause. The D gene and trimming were derived from the DNA, and the V and J assignments and clone size from that table. The sample includes about 89,000 clones, with about 78% observed a single time. Together, the top ten hold 25% to 40% of the sample.

The sample's time point label is to be understood as: 12 months on ibrutinib. For TCR beta library preparation, approximately 2 micrograms of genomic DNA were extracted from the cryopreserved PBMCs. High-throughput TCR beta sequencing was performed on longitudinal blood samples from CLL patients receiving ibrutinib monotherapy. The patients took part in an open-label, single-center phase 2 trial of ibrutinib monotherapy. This receptor was obtained from a human donor with chronic lymphocytic leukemia. Source: PBMCs, taken after 12 months of ibrutinib treatment.

In nucleotides, the sequence is TGTGCCAGCAGCGTATCGCCCGATGAGCAGTTCTTC. Its amino acids are CASSVSPDEQFF. The receptor chain draws on TRBV9 and TRBJ2-1; the D gene assignment is ambiguous. The CDR3 runs 12 amino acids, cysteine and phenylalanine included. Here the CDR3 DNA is all that survives: 36 bases in frame from base 1. Trimming takes 1 base from V and 8 bases from J, and the germline ends sit 7 bases apart. According to the germline V gene, CDR1 reads SGDLS and CDR2 reads YYNGEE.